This T cell receptor beta chain was identified during a study of OX40 agonist ivuxolimab in advanced cancers. Study background: Enrolled patients in dose escalation had cancers that were hepatocellular carcinoma, melanoma, renal cell or head and neck cancer.

Whole-study results and caveats: Clonal expansion by week 6 occurred in CD4+ and CD8+ blood T cells (at 0.1 to 3.0 mg/kg). Researchers report that CD8+ T cells had, on average, more expanded clones than CD4+. Specificity for antigen went undetermined in the expanded peripheral T cells.

Germline CDR1 and CDR2: GTSNPN and SVGIG (reference sequence). This CDR3 region has 11 residues. The V gene lost 3 bases and the J gene lost 6 bases, with 6 bases spanning the gap. A remark on this clone: The target antigen is unknown.

Some clones are missing from TCRdb's copy, which holds only in-frame ones; the method was immunoSEQ multiplex PCR. The sample contains 65,000 to 85,000 clones, 85% of which appear only once. The chain employs TRBV30 and TRBJ2-1; D is unresolved. The sequenced sample was CD4+ or CD8+ T cells sorted from blood, obtained in a trial of the OX40 agonist ivuxolimab. The sequence derives from an adult with an advanced solid tumor such as melanoma, head and neck, liver or kidney cancer. The CDR3 here is CAWRRINEQFF. Here the CDR3 DNA reads TGTGCCTGGAGGCGGATCAATGAGCAGTTCTTC.